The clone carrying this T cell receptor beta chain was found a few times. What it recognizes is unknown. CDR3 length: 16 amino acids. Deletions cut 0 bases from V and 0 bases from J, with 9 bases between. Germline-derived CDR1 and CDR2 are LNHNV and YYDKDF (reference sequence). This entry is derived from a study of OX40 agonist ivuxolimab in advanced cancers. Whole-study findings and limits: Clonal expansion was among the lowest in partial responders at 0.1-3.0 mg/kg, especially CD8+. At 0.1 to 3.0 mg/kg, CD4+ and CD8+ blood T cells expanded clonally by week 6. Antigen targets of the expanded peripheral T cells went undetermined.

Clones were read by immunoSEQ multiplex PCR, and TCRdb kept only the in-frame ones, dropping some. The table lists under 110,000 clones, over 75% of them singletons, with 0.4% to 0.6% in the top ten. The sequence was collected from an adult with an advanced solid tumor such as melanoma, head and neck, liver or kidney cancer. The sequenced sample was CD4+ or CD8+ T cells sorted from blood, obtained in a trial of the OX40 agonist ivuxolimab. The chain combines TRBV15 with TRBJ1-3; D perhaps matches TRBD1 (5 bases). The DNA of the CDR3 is TGTGCCACCAGCAGAGAGGGGCCTACCTCTGGAAACACCATATATTTT. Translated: CATSREGPTSGNTIYF.